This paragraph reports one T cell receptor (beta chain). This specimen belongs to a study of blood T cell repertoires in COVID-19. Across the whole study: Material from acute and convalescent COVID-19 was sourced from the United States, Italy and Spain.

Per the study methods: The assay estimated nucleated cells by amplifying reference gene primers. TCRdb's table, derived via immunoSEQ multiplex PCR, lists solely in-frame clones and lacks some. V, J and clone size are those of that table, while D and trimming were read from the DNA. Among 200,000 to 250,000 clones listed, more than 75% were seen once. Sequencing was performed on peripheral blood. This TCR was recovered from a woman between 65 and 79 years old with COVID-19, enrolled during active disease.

The CDR3 nucleotides read TGTGCCAGCAGCAAAGGGGGGGACAGAGAGATGGAGCAGTACTTC. Its translation: CASSKGGDREMEQYF. The chain links TRBV21-1 to TRBJ2-7; the table assigns TRBD1, which was not confirmed against the DNA. TRBV21-1 is given as a pseudogene. This CDR3 region has 15 residues.